The 23 T cell receptor beta chains in this list originate from one sample, sequenced in a study of vaccination and CD4 T cells after COVID-19 (dated by TCRdb to 2021 to 2024). Their recognized antigens are unknown. Receptors were amplified or captured by PCR. TCRdb names Illumina iSeq 100 as the instrument used. DNA from cultured CD4+ T cells was subjected to TCR sequencing with the Oncomine TCR Beta short-read assay at the Johns Hopkins FTIC core. In-frame beta chains were kept once TCRdb had trimmed the public reads at Q25 with fastp and called clones with MiXCR. For every CDR3 protein sequence, its rows merge into one entry that carries the most common genes and DNA. The sample table shows about 12,000 distinct CDR3 sequences, and around 55% are seen once. The ten largest clonotypes hold 9.1% of the sample. The sample's treatment or condition label, in plain terms: roughly 10-day PBMC culture with coronavirus spike peptide pools or control peptides (ViraFEST assay).

The material sequenced was CD4+ T cells from blood, cultured in vitro. The receptor set was obtained from a human donor who had recovered from COVID-19.

This chain links TRBV4-2 with TRBJ2-7; 9 nucleotides match TRBD1. With 1 base clipped from V and 3 bases from J, the junction kept 7 bases outside the gene matches. CDR1 and CDR2 from the germline V gene are LGHNA and YNFKEQ. This CDR3 contains 16 residues. The CDR3 region is CASSQVGTGTFYEQYF. CDR3 sequence (DNA): TGTGCCAGCAGCCAAGTTGGGACAGGGACCTTCTACGAGCAGTACTTC.

J is TRBJ1-4 and V is TRBV20-1; D might be TRBD1 (6 bases). This CDR3 has 16 residues. V was clipped by 1 base and J by 7 bases, with 19 bases between them. Germline V CDR1 and CDR2: DFQATT, SNEGSKA (reference sequence). The CDR3 loop is CSARGTKGDLGEKLFF. CDR3 bases: TGCAGTGCTAGAGGTACCAAGGGGGACCTTGGTGAAAAACTGTTTTTT.

This sequence joins TRBV2 and TRBJ1-5, with D unclear. Trimming stripped 2 bases from V and 2 bases from J, with 7 bases between. The germline V gene has CDR1 SNHLY and CDR2 FYNNEI. This CDR3 contains 14 residues. CDR3 region: CASSERAGNQPQHF. CDR3 in DNA: TGTGCCAGCAGTGAAAGAGCAGGCAATCAGCCCCAGCATTTT.

The chain recombines TRBV11-2 with TRBJ1-1; D remains unclear. This CDR3 comprises 12 residues. V lost 1 base, J lost 7 bases, and 7 bases lay in between. The germline gives CDR1 SGHAT, CDR2 FQNNGV. The CDR3 protein is CASSLVRIEAFF. CDR3 in DNA: TGTGCCAGCAGCTTAGTCAGGATTGAAGCTTTCTTT.

V usage is TRBV5-1 and J usage is TRBJ1-4; 7 bases align to TRBD1. This CDR3 has 15 residues. Losses at the gene ends were 4 bases for V and 7 bases for J; bases not matched to a gene: 10. The germline V gene encodes CDR1 SGHRS and CDR2 YFSETQ. CDR3 sequence reads: CASSLPPTGSEKLFF. The DNA for the CDR3 is TGCGCCAGCAGCCTCCCTCCGACAGGGAGTGAAAAACTGTTTTTT.

The chain uses TRBV7-9 and TRBJ2-3; 8 bases are a match to TRBD1. This CDR3 spans 16 amino acids. Germline values: CDR1 SEHNR, CDR2 FQNEAQ (reference sequence). The ends lost 5 bases at V and 0 bases at J; junction bases unmatched: 7. CDR3: CASSPDRAPSTDTQYF. Here the CDR3 DNA reads TGTGCCAGCAGCCCGGACAGGGCCCCTAGCACAGATACGCAGTATTTT.

This chain connects TRBV27 to TRBJ2-7; D gene unclear. The CDR3 length is 14 residues. The V end lost 4 bases, the J end lost 3 bases, and 13 bases lay between the germline ends. Looked up from germline, CDR1 is MNHEY and CDR2 is SMNVEV (reference sequence). The CDR3, as DNA: TGTGCCAGCAGTTCCCATCCCCTCGGCTACGAGCAGTACTTC. Translated, it gives CASSSHPLGYEQYF.

The gene calls are TRBV28 and TRBJ1-5; the D gene is possibly TRBD1 (5 bases). The germline V gene encodes CDR1 MDHEN and CDR2 SYDVKM. The CDR3 has 14 residues. V dropped 2 bases and J dropped 3 bases, with 8 bases sitting between them. The CDR3 loop reads CASSLRGTNQPQHF. The CDR3 coding sequence is TGTGCCAGCAGTTTACGGGGGACCAATCAGCCCCAGCATTTT.

The chain has TRBV5-1 and TRBJ1-2; TRBD1 agrees at 8 bases. Germline CDR1 and CDR2: SGHRS and YFSETQ. The CDR3 is 16 amino acids. After removal of 2 bases from V and 3 bases from J, the junction contained 9 bases not matched to a gene. This chain's CDR3 is CASSFQGQGADYGYTF. CDR3 in DNA: TGCGCCAGCAGCTTCCAGGGGCAGGGGGCGGACTATGGCTACACCTTC.

The chain carries TRBV2 and TRBJ2-1; D uncertain. The germline V gene has CDR1 SNHLY and CDR2 FYNNEI. The ends were cut back, 4 bases at V and 7 bases at J, with 8 bases in the middle. The CDR3 sequence is 12 residues long. The CDR3 here is CASSGRGNEQFF. Here the CDR3 DNA reads TGTGCCAGCAGTGGACGTGGGAATGAGCAGTTCTTC. Combining the CDR3 with reference TRBV2 and TRBJ2-1 gives the whole variable domain EPEVTQTPSHQVTQMGQEVILRCVPISNHLYFYWYRQILGQKVEFLVSFYNNEISEKSEIFDDQFSVERPDGSNFTLKIRSTKLEDSAMYFCASSGRGNEQFFGPGTRLTVL.

The V gene is TRBV19, the J gene TRBJ1-1, with 8 positions matching TRBD1. J gave up 6 bases and V 1 base, and 1 base lay outside the gene matches. CDR3 length: 13 residues. CDR1 is LNHDA and CDR2 is SQIVND in the germline V gene (reference sequence). DNA of the CDR3: TGTGCCAGTAGTATAGTGGACAGGGCTGAAGCTTTCTTT. This translates into CASSIVDRAEAFF.

This rearrangement joins TRBV18 to TRBJ1-3, with D perhaps TRBD1 (6 bases). Germline V gene lookup returns CDR1 KGHSH and CDR2 LQKENI. The CDR3 contains 14 residues. V dropped 5 bases and J dropped 2 bases, with 10 bases sitting between them. The CDR3 reads CASSSDRTGNTIYF. The CDR3 coding sequence is TGTGCCAGCTCATCAGACAGGACTGGAAACACCATATATTTT.

The CDR3 spells CATSDTGRASYEQYF. The CDR3 nucleotides are TGTGCCACCAGTGATACCGGGAGGGCCAGTTACGAGCAGTACTTC. The V gene is TRBV24-1, the J gene TRBJ2-7; TRBD2 matches at 8 bases. Trimming at V came to 3 bases and at J to 4 bases, leaving 7 bases not matched to a gene. Germline V gives CDR1 KGHDR, CDR2 SFDVKD. The CDR3 totals 15 residues.

V usage is TRBV20-1 and J usage is TRBJ1-1, with D possibly being TRBD1 (5 bases). The CDR3 has 15 residues. Germline V gives CDR1 DFQATT, CDR2 SNEGSKA (reference sequence). Trimming left V 0 bases short and J 1 base short, with 12 bases between. CDR3 loop: CSARDTRGGNTEAFF. DNA for the CDR3: TGCAGTGCTAGAGACACGCGGGGGGGGAACACTGAAGCTTTCTTT.

The V and J genes are TRBV28 and TRBJ2-3, with 8 bases identical to TRBD2. J was trimmed by 4 bases and V by 3 bases; bases with no gene match: 6. Germline lookup yields CDR1 MDHEN and CDR2 SYDVKM. CDR3 length: 15 residues. CDR3 sequence reads: CASSFRGGLADTQYF. For the CDR3, the DNA is TGTGCCAGCAGTTTCCGGGGGGGCCTGGCAGATACGCAGTATTTT.

The J gene is TRBJ2-2, the V gene TRBV7-2, with 13 bases that match TRBD2. CDR1 is SGHTA and CDR2 is FQGNSA in the germline V gene. The CDR3 loop spans 17 amino acids. With V trimmed by 5 bases and J by 5 bases, 8 bases remained unmatched. CDR3 DNA sequence: TGTGCCAGCAGCCCCCAGGGACTAGCGGGACGGACCGGGGAGCTGTTTTTT. As protein: CASSPQGLAGRTGELFF.

The gene calls are TRBV27 and TRBJ1-2; D uncertain. Germline lookup yields CDR1 MNHEY and CDR2 SMNVEV (reference sequence). CDR3 length: 11 residues. Trimming left V 8 bases short and J 5 bases short, with 9 bases between. CDR3 sequence: CASRAQYGYTF. As DNA, the CDR3 is TGTGCCAGCCGGGCCCAATATGGCTACACCTTC.

This rearrangement joins TRBV19 to TRBJ1-4; D may be TRBD1 (5 bases). Germline V lookup: CDR1 LNHDA, CDR2 SQIVND (reference sequence). The V end lost 5 bases, the J end lost 0 bases, and 10 bases lay between the germline ends. The length of the CDR3 is 15 residues. CDR3 nucleotides: TGTGCCAGTAGTCATGCAGGGTCAACTAATGAAAAACTGTTTTTT. It specifies CASSHAGSTNEKLFF.

The CDR3, as DNA: TGTGCCAGTAGTATTGACGCTATCACCGGGGAGCTGTTTTTT. Translating gives CASSIDAITGELFF. The V and J genes are TRBV19 and TRBJ2-2; D unclear. This CDR3 is 14 amino acids long. V shed 3 bases and J shed 4 bases, with 9 bases lying between them. The germline V gene has CDR1 LNHDA and CDR2 SQIVND (reference sequence).

This chain connects TRBV19 to TRBJ1-5, with D perhaps TRBD1 (6 bases). V was shortened by 4 bases and J by 6 bases, with 10 bases between the two germline ends. CDR1 and CDR2 from the germline V gene are LNHDA and SQIVND (reference sequence). The CDR3 is 13 amino acids. The CDR3 bases are TGTGCCAGTAGTAAACAGGGTGGTCAGCCCCAGCATTTT. Encoded protein: CASSKQGGQPQHF.

The rearrangement links TRBV15 to TRBJ2-1; TRBD2 might be the D (5 bases). Germline V gives CDR1 LNHNV, CDR2 YYDKDF (reference sequence). Trimming stripped 3 bases from V and 10 bases from J, with 19 bases between. The CDR3 is 15 amino acids. Here the CDR3 DNA reads TGTGCCACCAGCAGGGGCCCGGGCCTAGCCTCCGAGCAGTTCTTC. Its protein is CATSRGPGLASEQFF.

The chain is built from TRBV19 and TRBJ1-2; a possible D gene is TRBD1 (5 bases). Between the trimmed V and J ends, which lost 7 bases and 5 bases, there was a span of 11 bases. This CDR3 region has 12 residues. The germline V gene has CDR1 LNHDA and CDR2 SQIVND (reference sequence). CDR3 sequence: CASTDWGYGYTF. The CDR3 DNA reads TGTGCCAGTACAGACTGGGGGTATGGCTACACCTTC.

The table lists this clonotype with a few counts. This chain uses TRBV25-1 with TRBJ1-1; the D is unclear. This CDR3 has 13 amino acids. Per the germline V gene, CDR1 is MGHDK and CDR2 is SYGVNS. V was shortened by 6 bases and J by 1 base, with 9 bases between the two germline ends. The CDR3 reads CASSRRWNTEAFF. In nucleotides, the CDR3 is TGTGCCAGCAGCCGCCGCTGGAACACTGAAGCTTTCTTT.